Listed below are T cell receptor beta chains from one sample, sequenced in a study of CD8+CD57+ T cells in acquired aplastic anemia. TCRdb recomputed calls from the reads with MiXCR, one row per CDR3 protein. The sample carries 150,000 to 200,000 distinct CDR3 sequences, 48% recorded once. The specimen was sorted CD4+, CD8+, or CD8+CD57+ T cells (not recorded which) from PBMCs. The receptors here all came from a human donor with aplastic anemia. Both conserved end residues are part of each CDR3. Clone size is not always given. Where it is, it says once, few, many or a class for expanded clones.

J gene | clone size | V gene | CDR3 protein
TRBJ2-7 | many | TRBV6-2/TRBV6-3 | CASSSPRTARKQYF
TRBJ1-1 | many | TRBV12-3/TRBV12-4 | CASSNTGFRDRGAFF
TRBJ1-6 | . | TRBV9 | CASSRDGGPSNSPLRF
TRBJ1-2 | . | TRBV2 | CARGLGVAGYTF
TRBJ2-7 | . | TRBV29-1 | CSVGEGSEQYF
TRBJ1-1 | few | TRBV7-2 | CASSGSGHLNTEAFF
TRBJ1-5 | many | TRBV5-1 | CASSLFQPQHF
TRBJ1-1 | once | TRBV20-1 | CSARDYPGTGWNTEAFF
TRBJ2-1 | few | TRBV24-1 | CATSDRGSGGRSEQFF
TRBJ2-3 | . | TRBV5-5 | CASSFKGTGTDTQYF
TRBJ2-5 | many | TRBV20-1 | CSARGYRETQYF
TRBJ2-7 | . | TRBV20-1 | CSASSRGTGSSYEQYF
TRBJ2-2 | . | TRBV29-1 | CSGDFPNTGELFF
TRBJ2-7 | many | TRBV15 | CATSTQYFYEQYF
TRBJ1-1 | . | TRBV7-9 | CASSPWGEKAFF
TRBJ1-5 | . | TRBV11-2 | CASSTRTGGLLNQPQHF
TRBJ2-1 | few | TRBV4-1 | CASSQIGEGSRNEQFF
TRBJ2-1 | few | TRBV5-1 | CASRDRAMYNEQFF
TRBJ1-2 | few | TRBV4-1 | CASSQEDRGLSGYTF
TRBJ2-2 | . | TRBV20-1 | CSARAAGDTGELFF
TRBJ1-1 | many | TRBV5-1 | CASSWGTGAEAFF
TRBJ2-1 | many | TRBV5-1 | CASAPGLAYNEQFF
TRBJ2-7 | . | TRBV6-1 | CASSLGSGRGEQYF